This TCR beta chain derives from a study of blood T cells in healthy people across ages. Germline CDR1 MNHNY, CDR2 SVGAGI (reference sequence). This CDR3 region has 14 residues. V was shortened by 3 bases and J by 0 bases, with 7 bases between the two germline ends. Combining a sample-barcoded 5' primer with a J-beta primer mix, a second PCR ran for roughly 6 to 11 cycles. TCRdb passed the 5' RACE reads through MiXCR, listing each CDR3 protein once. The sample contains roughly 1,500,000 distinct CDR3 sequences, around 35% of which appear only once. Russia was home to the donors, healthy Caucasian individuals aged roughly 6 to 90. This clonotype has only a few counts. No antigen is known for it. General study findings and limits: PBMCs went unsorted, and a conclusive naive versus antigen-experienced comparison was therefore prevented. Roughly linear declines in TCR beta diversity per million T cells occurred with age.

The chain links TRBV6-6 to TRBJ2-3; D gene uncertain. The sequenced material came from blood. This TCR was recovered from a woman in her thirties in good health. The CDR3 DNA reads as TGTGCCAGCAGTTATATGCTGAGCACAGATACGCAGTATTTT. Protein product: CASSYMLSTDTQYF.